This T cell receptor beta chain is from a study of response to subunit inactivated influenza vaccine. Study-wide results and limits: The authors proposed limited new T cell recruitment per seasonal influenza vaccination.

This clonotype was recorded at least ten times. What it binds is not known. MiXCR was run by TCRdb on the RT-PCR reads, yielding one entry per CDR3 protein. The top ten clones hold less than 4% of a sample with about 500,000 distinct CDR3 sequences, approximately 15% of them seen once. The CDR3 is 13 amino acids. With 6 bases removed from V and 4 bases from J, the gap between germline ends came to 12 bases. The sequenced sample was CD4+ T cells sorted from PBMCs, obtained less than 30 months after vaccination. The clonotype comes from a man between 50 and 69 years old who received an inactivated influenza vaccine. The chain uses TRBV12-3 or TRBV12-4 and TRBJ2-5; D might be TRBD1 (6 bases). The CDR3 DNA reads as TGTGCCAGCAGCCCCGGACAGACAGAGACCCAGTACTTC. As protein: CASSPGQTETQYF.